Reported below is one T cell receptor beta chain. These data are taken from a study of OX40 agonist ivuxolimab in advanced cancers. Study-wide context: Dose-escalation cases comprised hepatocellular carcinoma, melanoma, renal cell or head and neck cancer. From about 23 to 85 years was the age range, with a mean of around 60 years, and around 83% were male.

CDR1 and CDR2 from the germline V gene are KGHSH and LQKENI. Trimming shortened V by 6 bases and J by 1 base, and 15 bases separated the two germline ends. The CDR3 extends over 15 amino acids. TCRdb keeps only in-frame clones here, not all; method: immunoSEQ multiplex PCR. This sample has fewer than 40,000 clones; 70% to 80% occur once, and the top ten carry 9.5% to 15%. The genes are TRBV18 and TRBJ1-1, with D uncertain. The sample was CD4+ or CD8+ T cells sorted from blood, taken in a trial of the OX40 agonist ivuxolimab. The sequence came from an adult with an advanced solid tumor such as melanoma, head and neck, liver or kidney cancer. DNA of the CDR3: TGTGCCAGCTCTTTGACCGGCCGGGGGAACACTGAAGCTTTCTTT. Residues: CASSLTGRGNTEAFF.